This section outlines one TCR beta chain sequence together with its context. From blood CD8+ and CD4+ T cells, TCR beta sequences were generated. TEMRA cells were enriched by FACS, and CD4+ and CD8+ T cells were negatively isolated. This sample was included in a study of CD8 T cells in Susac syndrome. A quantity of about 0.5 to 1 ug RNA underwent reverse transcription using random hexamers. Multiplex immunoSEQ PCR targeted 54 Vbeta and 13 Jbeta TCR beta segments. TCRdb used MiXCR to reprocess the immunoSEQ multiplex PCR reads, holding one entry per CDR3 protein. The sample yields some 300,000 distinct CDR3 sequences, about nine tenths seen once. Germline CDR1 SQVTM, CDR2 ANQGSEA. There are 15 residues in the CDR3. V dropped 4 bases and J dropped 0; count of bases not matched to a gene: 6.

This rearrangement joins TRBV29-1 to TRBJ2-4; 7 bases fit TRBD1. This clonotype originated in a human donor with multiple sclerosis. The specimen sequenced was CD8+ T cells from PBMCs. The CDR3 is CSVATGILAKNIQYF. The CDR3 DNA sequence: TGCAGCGTTGCGACAGGGATACTAGCCAAAAACATTCAGTACTTC.